This entry features one TCR beta chain sequence. The CDR3 length is 15 residues. V was pared by 3 bases and J by 4 bases, with 13 bases between. Germline CDR1 reads SNHLY; CDR2 reads FYNNEI. This specimen comes from a study of T cell changes during pregnancy in multiple sclerosis. TCRdb's table, derived via immunoSEQ multiplex PCR, lists solely in-frame clones and lacks some. The data contain 45,000 to 60,000 clones, just over 90% of them seen just once; the ten biggest clones take up roughly 0.19%. The clonotype comes from a female donor with multiple sclerosis, enrolled in a pregnancy study. This rearrangement joins TRBV2 to TRBJ2-1, with D unclear. Specimen: CD4+ T cells from peripheral blood mononuclear cells, collected in the second trimester of pregnancy. CDR3 loop: CASSDRSLLYNEQFF. The CDR3 DNA sequence: TGTGCCAGCAGTGACAGGTCCCTCCTTTACAATGAGCAGTTCTTC. Based on the CDR3 plus reference TRBV2 and TRBJ2-1, the full variable domain is EPEVTQTPSHQVTQMGQEVILRCVPISNHLYFYWYRQILGQKVEFLVSFYNNEISEKSEIFDDQFSVERPDGSNFTLKIRSTKLEDSAMYFCASSDRSLLYNEQFFGPGTRLTVL.